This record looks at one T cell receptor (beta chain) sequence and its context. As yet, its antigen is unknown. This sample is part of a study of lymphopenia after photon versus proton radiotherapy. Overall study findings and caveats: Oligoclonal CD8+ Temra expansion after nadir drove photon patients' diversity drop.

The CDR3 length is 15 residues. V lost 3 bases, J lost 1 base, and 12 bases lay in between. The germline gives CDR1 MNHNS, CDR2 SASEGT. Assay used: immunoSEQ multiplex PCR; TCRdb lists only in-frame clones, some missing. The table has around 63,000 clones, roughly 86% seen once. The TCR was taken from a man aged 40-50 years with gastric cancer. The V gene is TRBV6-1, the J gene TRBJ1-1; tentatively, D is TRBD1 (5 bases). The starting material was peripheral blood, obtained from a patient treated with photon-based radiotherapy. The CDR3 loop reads CASSDSGTANTEAFF. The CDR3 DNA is TGTGCCAGCAGTGACTCCGGGACGGCGAACACTGAAGCTTTCTTT.